This T cell receptor beta chain stems from a study of OX40 agonist ivuxolimab in advanced cancers. In terms of the full investigation: Ivuxolimab was a fully human IgG2 agonistic monoclonal antibody targeting the costimulatory receptor OX40 (CD134). Prior anti-PD-1, anti-PD-L1 or anti-CTLA-4 therapy was permitted, and checkpoint inhibitors had been received by 40% to 50% of dose-escalation patients. Intravenous ivuxolimab was administered to patients every 2 weeks at six dose levels: 0.01, 0.1, 0.3, 1.5, 3 and 10 mg/kg. Partial responses occurred in three dose-escalation patients, of whom one had hepatocellular carcinoma and two had cutaneous melanoma. The purpose of peripheral TCRbeta sequencing was to test whether ivuxolimab changed TCR sequence diversity and led to clonal T-cell expansion. Among the roughly 52 dose-escalation patients, some 20 had hepatocellular carcinoma, 15 or so melanoma, 9 renal cell carcinoma and 9 head and neck cancer. The paper reports the monotherapy dose-escalation portion (N of about 47 patients) of the phase I ivuxolimab trial. The dose-escalation cohort was roughly 80% male with a mean age of roughly 62 years, ranging from roughly 23 to 90. General study outcomes and caveats: After ivuxolimab, expanded clones were on average more numerous among CD8+ T cells than among CD4+ T cells. In the 0.1-3.0 mg/kg groups, partial responders had among the lowest normalized peripheral clonal expansion, particularly in CD8+ T cells. At doses of 0.1 to 3.0 mg/kg, clonal expansion of both CD4+ and CD8+ T cells in blood was seen between baseline and week 6. The antigen specificity of the clonally expanded peripheral T cells was not determined. Low levels of normalized T-cell clonal expansion were also seen in some nonresponding patients.

Patients with a history of autoimmune disease or receiving systemic immunosuppression were excluded from the trial. Peripheral blood for TCR sequencing was collected from all dose cohorts at baseline, on cycle 4 day 1, and on cycle 7 day 1. The samples were drawn from a first-in-human, open-label, multicenter phase I dose-escalation trial of ivuxolimab. Adults with locally advanced or metastatic head and neck squamous cell, hepatocellular, melanoma or renal cell carcinoma were enrolled in the trial. CD4+ and CD8+ T cells were sorted separately from peripheral blood before TCR sequencing. Genomic DNA was isolated from the sorted cells so that the TCRbeta CDR3 region could be sequenced. The immunoSEQ Assay was used to sequence the TCRbeta CDR3 regions. TCRdb stores this immuneACCESS table with in-frame sequences only. Part of the clones is absent; in the studies checked, under half of the shortfall reflects unresolved V genes, and no reason is known for the rest. This sample is represented by more than 45,000 clones; about nine tenths of them were singletons. Clones ranked in the top ten supply around 6.7% of the sample.

The CDR3, cysteine through phenylalanine, is 15 amino acids long. Only the CDR3 portion is preserved as DNA: 45 bases, with reading frame beginning at the first base. As encoded in the germline V gene, CDR1 is MGHRA while CDR2 is YSYEKL. V trim: 1 base; J trim: 4 bases; unmatched bases: 5. On this clone: Its antigen is not yet known. Per-nucleotide qualities are absent, and no much larger clonotype sits a single base away.

The sequence joins TRBV4-1 to TRBJ1-2; 8 nucleotides in the junction match TRBD1. This clonotype was obtained from an adult with an advanced solid tumor such as melanoma, head and neck, liver or kidney cancer. Sequences were derived from CD4+ or CD8+ T cells sorted from blood, sampled in a trial of the OX40 agonist ivuxolimab. The CDR3 corresponds to CASSQARGRGYGYTF. The nucleotides are TGCGCCAGCAGCCAAGCCAGGGGGCGAGGCTATGGCTACACCTTC.